One and the same sample provided the 7 T cell receptor beta chains below, sequenced in a study of blood T cells in healthy people across ages. It was with a sample-barcoded 5' primer and a J-beta primer mix that a second PCR of about 7 to 12 cycles was run. TCRdb reprocessed the 5' RACE reads with MiXCR, giving one entry per CDR3 protein. The sample has fewer than 1 million distinct CDR3 sequences, under 45% seen once. The sequenced sample consisted of blood. Every receptor here comes from a man aged 55 to 70 in good health.

The chain carries TRBV3-1 and TRBJ2-7; D might be TRBD1 (6 bases). Germline V gene data show CDR1 as LGHDT and CDR2 as YNNKEL (reference sequence). V was cut by 1 base and J by 5 bases, with 9 bases left in between. The CDR3 has 13 amino acids. The DNA of the CDR3 is TGTGCCAGCAGCCAAGCCAGGGGCAACGAGCAGTACTTC. As protein: CASSQARGNEQYF.

V is TRBV5-1 and J is TRBJ2-7; TRBD2 aligns across 8 bases. The CDR3 has 16 amino acids. The trim removed 4 bases at V and 2 bases at J, leaving 11 bases unmatched. Germline CDR1 SGHRS, CDR2 YFSETQ. Here the CDR3 reads CASSLYPTGLAYEQYF. In DNA form, the CDR3 reads TGCGCCAGCAGCCTGTACCCGACGGGACTAGCCTACGAGCAGTACTTC.

This clonotype has just a few counts. The V and J genes are TRBV30 and TRBJ2-5; no clear D. Trimming removed 0 bases at V and 2 bases at J, with 4 bases between. Germline V lookup: CDR1 GTSNPN, CDR2 SVGIG (reference sequence). The CDR3 has 12 residues. The DNA of the CDR3 is TGTGCCTGGAGTGTACATCAAGAGACCCAGTACTTC. This encodes CAWSVHQETQYF.

The chain is built from TRBV24-1 and TRBJ2-1; TRBD1 matches at 7 bases. The CDR3 is 14 residues long. V was pared by 6 bases and J by 3 bases, with 4 bases of the junction left unmatched. The germline V gene encodes CDR1 KGHDR and CDR2 SFDVKD. The DNA for the CDR3 is TGTGCCACCAGTAGGACAGGTAACTACAATGAGCAGTTCTTC. Its translation: CATSRTGNYNEQFF.

This clonotype turned up a few times. This chain links TRBV10-3 with TRBJ2-3; perhaps TRBD1 as D (6 bases). CDR1 ENHRY and CDR2 SYGVKD come from the germline V gene. This CDR3 has 14 amino acids. The ends were cut back, 6 bases at V and 2 bases at J, with 12 bases in the middle. In nucleotides, the CDR3 is TGTGCCATCAGCCCACAGGGTAACACAGATACGCAGTATTTT. It is translated as CAISPQGNTDTQYF.

This clonotype has only one observation. The chain has TRBV20-1 and TRBJ2-5; D is unclear. V was trimmed by 6 bases and J by 3 bases, leaving 8 bases between them. Per the germline V gene, CDR1 is DFQATT and CDR2 is SNEGSKA (reference sequence). The CDR3 totals 11 residues. For the CDR3, the DNA is TGCAGTGCCCGCAAAGAAGAGACCCAGTACTTC. Protein product: CSARKEETQYF.

This clonotype was picked up a small number of times. The chain's CDR3 is CASRGGFEQYF. Written as DNA, the CDR3 is TGCGCCAGCAGGGGAGGCTTCGAGCAGTACTTC. V is TRBV5-1 and J is TRBJ2-7; tentative D call: TRBD2 (6 bases). This CDR3 is built from 11 residues. The germline V and J ends were trimmed by 5 bases and 6 bases, with 9 bases remaining between them. CDR1 is SGHRS and CDR2 is YFSETQ in the germline V gene.